This TCR beta chain was retrieved from a study of technical replicates of blood from a handful of donors. The V gene's germline CDR1 is ENHRY and CDR2 SYGVKD. The trim removed 6 bases at V and 6 bases at J, leaving 5 bases unmatched. There are 14 residues in the CDR3. Repertoires were generated with immunoSEQ multiplex PCR, while TCRdb's copy carries only in-frame clones and drops some. The table lists roughly 71,000 clones, over 85% of them singletons. The receptor's source is a human donor in good health. The specimen was T cells isolated from PBMCs. The chain has TRBV10-3 and TRBJ1-5; 10 bases fit TRBD1. The CDR3, as DNA: TGTGCCATCAGACCGGGACAGGGGAGTCAGCCCCAGCATTTT. This sequence encodes CAIRPGQGSQPQHF.